One and the same sample provided the 2 T cell receptor beta chains below, sequenced in a study of blood T cells in healthy people across ages (dated by TCRdb to between 2015 and 2017). Library generation was performed with 5' RACE. Reads for this sample came from an Illumina HiSeq 2500. A second PCR of about 7 to 12 cycles was run with a J-beta primer mix and a sample-barcoded 5' primer. TCRdb ran its own pipeline on the public reads, namely fastp trimming at Q25 and MiXCR clone calling, and kept in-frame beta chains. Each CDR3 protein appears once, grouped with its most common genes and DNA. Recorded for this sample are around 940,000 distinct CDR3 sequences; roughly half of them occurred a single time. The top ten clonotypes cover 20% to 25% of the sample. Sequenced input: blood. All receptors derive from an older woman in good health.

The chain recombines TRBV27 with TRBJ2-4; the D call may be TRBD1 or TRBD2 (5 bases each). With the DNA end fitting TRBJ2-7 better, the J assignment may be wrong. CDR3 length equals 14 residues. The germline V gene has CDR1 MNHEY and CDR2 SMNVEV (reference sequence). The CDR3: CASKAGTGIYEQYF. The CDR3, as DNA: TGTGCCAGCAAAGCCGGGACGGGGATCTACGAGCAGTACTTC.

The chain couples TRBV9 to TRBJ2-1; D is possibly TRBD1 or TRBD2 (5 bases each). V was cut by 0 bases and J by 4 bases, with 11 bases left in between. This CDR3 spans 15 amino acids. Germline V lookup: CDR1 SGDLS, CDR2 YYNGEE. The CDR3 DNA reads as TGTGCCAGCAGCGTAGACCAGCGGACATACAATGAGCAGTTCTTC. Its translation is CASSVDQRTYNEQFF.